The TCR beta chain under discussion was sequenced for a study of blood T cell repertoires in COVID-19. Data came from immunoSEQ multiplex PCR; TCRdb stores just in-frame clones and leaves some out. The data show hundreds of thousands of clones, approximately 89% seen once. The sequenced sample consisted of peripheral blood. This TCR came from a woman aged 25 to 45 with COVID-19, enrolled during active disease.

This CDR3 is CASRPTRQGLLLSYEQYF. The DNA for the CDR3 is TGTGCCAGCAGACCTACCAGACAGGGGCTACTACTTTCCTACGAGCAGTACTTC. This rearrangement joins TRBV27 to TRBJ2-7; 8 nucleotides match TRBD1. Germline CDR1 MNHEY, CDR2 SMNVEV (reference sequence). The CDR3 consists of 18 residues. The V gene end was trimmed by 6 bases and the J gene end by 1 base; junction bases not matched to a gene: 17.